The rows below give T cell receptor beta chains drawn from one sample of a study of cytomegalovirus exposure and HLA in healthy donors. TCRdb's table, derived via immunoSEQ multiplex PCR, lists solely in-frame clones and lacks some. The data show roughly 130,000 clones, about three quarters seen once. The source material was PBMCs. Source of these receptors: a man in his forties in good health and CMV-seronegative. CDR3s include the opening cysteine and the closing phenylalanine or tryptophan. The order of the fields is D gene, V gene, J gene, clone size, CDR3 DNA, CDR3 protein. The D gene is left open where the match is weak. Size values are once, few and many counts, or a class for expanded clones, and some rows have none.

d_call: -
v_call: TRBV7-2
j_call: TRBJ2-1
clone_size: -
cdr3_nt: TGTGCCAGCAGCTTACTTGGGGCTCAGCTTAATGAGCAGTTCTTC
cdr3_aa: CASSLLGAQLNEQFF

d_call: -
v_call: TRBV4-2
j_call: TRBJ2-3
clone_size: once
cdr3_nt: TGTGCCAGCAGCCAAGAGGGCCCTACGCAGTATTTT
cdr3_aa: CASSQEGPTQYF

d_call: TRBD1
v_call: TRBV28
j_call: TRBJ1-4
clone_size: few
cdr3_nt: TGTGCCAGCAGTCCGGGGACAGCTAATGAAAAACTGTTTTTT
cdr3_aa: CASSPGTANEKLFF

d_call: -
v_call: TRBV11-2
j_call: TRBJ1-5
clone_size: -
cdr3_nt: TGTGCCAGCAGCTTCGGGGAGGGGGGTCAGCCCCAGCATTTT
cdr3_aa: CASSFGEGGQPQHF

d_call: TRBD2
v_call: TRBV6-1
j_call: TRBJ2-7
clone_size: -
cdr3_nt: TGTGCCAGCAGTGAAGTGGCTAGCGGGAGCGGGGGGTACGAGCAGTACTTC
cdr3_aa: CASSEVASGSGGYEQYF

d_call: TRBD2
v_call: TRBV11-3
j_call: TRBJ2-3
clone_size: few
cdr3_nt: TGTGCCAGCAGCTTAGATGGGAGGGAGGAGAATACGCAGTATTTT
cdr3_aa: CASSLDGREENTQYF

d_call: -
v_call: TRBV10-3
j_call: TRBJ2-7
clone_size: -
cdr3_nt: TGTGCCATCAGTGACGGCGGGGGCGTGTCCTACGAGCAGTACTTC
cdr3_aa: CAISDGGGVSYEQYF

d_call: TRBD1
v_call: TRBV7-8
j_call: TRBJ1-4
clone_size: -
cdr3_nt: TGTGCCAGCAGCAGAACCGGGACAGGGGGAGAAAAACTGTTTTTT
cdr3_aa: CASSRTGTGGEKLFF

d_call: -
v_call: TRBV5-3
j_call: TRBJ1-5
clone_size: -
cdr3_nt: TGTGCCAGGGGGCAGGGGTGGGGTTATAGCAATCAGCCCCAGCATTTT
cdr3_aa: CARGQGWGYSNQPQHF

d_call: -
v_call: TRBV6-6
j_call: TRBJ2-2
clone_size: few
cdr3_nt: TGTGCCAGCAGTGTCGGACTCGAGAACACCGGGGAGCTGTTTTTT
cdr3_aa: CASSVGLENTGELFF

d_call: TRBD1
v_call: TRBV19
j_call: TRBJ1-1
clone_size: -
cdr3_nt: TGTGCCAGTAGCCAGGGGGACACTGAAGCTTTCTTT
cdr3_aa: CASSQGDTEAFF

d_call: TRBD1
v_call: TRBV28
j_call: TRBJ2-7
clone_size: few
cdr3_nt: TGTGCCAGCAGTGAGGGACAGGGGGCGGCCTACGAGCAGTACTTC
cdr3_aa: CASSEGQGAAYEQYF

d_call: -
v_call: TRBV10-1
j_call: TRBJ1-3
clone_size: once
cdr3_nt: TGCGCCAGCAGTGGCCCAGGGCCTGGAAACACCATATATTTT
cdr3_aa: CASSGPGPGNTIYF

d_call: -
v_call: TRBV4-2
j_call: TRBJ2-5
clone_size: -
cdr3_nt: TGTGCCAGCAGCCCAAGCCCGGCAGCGAGTCAAGAGACCCAGTACTTC
cdr3_aa: CASSPSPAASQETQYF

d_call: TRBD1
v_call: TRBV5-4
j_call: TRBJ1-4
clone_size: -
cdr3_nt: TGTGCCAGCAGCTTGGGGGGGACAGGGGTGGAGAAAAAACTGTTTTTT
cdr3_aa: CASSLGGTGVEKKLFF

d_call: -
v_call: TRBV4-1
j_call: TRBJ1-2
clone_size: few
cdr3_nt: TGCGCCAGCAGCCAAGAACCCGAGGGGGTCTATGGCTACACCTTC
cdr3_aa: CASSQEPEGVYGYTF

d_call: -
v_call: TRBV4-3
j_call: TRBJ1-6
clone_size: -
cdr3_nt: TGCGCCAGCAGCCAAGTGTGGGAGTCACCCCTCCACTTT
cdr3_aa: CASSQVWESPLHF

d_call: TRBD2
v_call: TRBV7-3
j_call: TRBJ2-5
clone_size: few
cdr3_nt: TGTGCCAGCAGCTTAAGCGGGTCTAGCGGAAGGGAGACCCAGTACTTC
cdr3_aa: CASSLSGSSGRETQYF

d_call: -
v_call: TRBV28
j_call: TRBJ2-6
clone_size: -
cdr3_nt: TGTGCCAGCAGCTCCGACGGGTTTAGGTTTGGGGCCAACGGCCTGACTTTC
cdr3_aa: CASSSDGFRFGANGLTF

d_call: -
v_call: TRBV5-7
j_call: TRBJ2-2
clone_size: -
cdr3_nt: TGTGCCAGCAGCCAGGGACACGCGAATTCTCCCGGGGAGCTGTTTTTT
cdr3_aa: CASSQGHANSPGELFF

d_call: TRBD2
v_call: TRBV6-5
j_call: TRBJ2-7
clone_size: -
cdr3_nt: TGTGCCAGCAGTCAAACCGGGACTACCACCTACGAGCAGTACTTC
cdr3_aa: CASSQTGTTTYEQYF

d_call: TRBD2
v_call: TRBV7-2
j_call: TRBJ2-7
clone_size: -
cdr3_nt: TGTGCCAGCAGCTTACGGCTAGCGGGGGGCCTGTACGAGCAGTACTTC
cdr3_aa: CASSLRLAGGLYEQYF

d_call: -
v_call: TRBV6-5
j_call: TRBJ1-5
clone_size: once
cdr3_nt: TGTGCCAGCAGTTCGGGACACGAAAATCAGCCCCAGCATTTT
cdr3_aa: CASSSGHENQPQHF

d_call: -
v_call: TRBV11-2
j_call: TRBJ2-2
clone_size: few
cdr3_nt: TGTGCCAGCACCTGGACAGACACCGGGGAGCTGTTTTTT
cdr3_aa: CASTWTDTGELFF

d_call: TRBD2
v_call: TRBV6-5
j_call: TRBJ2-1
clone_size: -
cdr3_nt: TGTGCCAGCAGCAGCGGGAGGCGATACAATGAGCAGTTCTTC
cdr3_aa: CASSSGRRYNEQFF

d_call: TRBD1
v_call: TRBV6-7
j_call: TRBJ1-1
clone_size: -
cdr3_nt: TGTGCCAGCAGTTACTCGGGTCCGGGACAGTGGACTAAAGCTTTCTTT
cdr3_aa: CASSYSGPGQWTKAFF

d_call: -
v_call: TRBV20-1
j_call: TRBJ2-1
clone_size: few
cdr3_nt: TGCAGTGCCCTACTAGTGAATGAGCAGTTCTTC
cdr3_aa: CSALLVNEQFF

d_call: TRBD2
v_call: TRBV4-2
j_call: TRBJ2-3
clone_size: few
cdr3_nt: TGTGCCAGCAGCCAAGAATGGACTAGCGGGGACACAGATACGCAGTATTTT
cdr3_aa: CASSQEWTSGDTDTQYF

d_call: -
v_call: TRBV15
j_call: TRBJ1-2
clone_size: -
cdr3_nt: TGTGCCACCAGCAGAGTGGAAGACTATTATGGCTACACCTTC
cdr3_aa: CATSRVEDYYGYTF

d_call: -
v_call: TRBV5-6
j_call: TRBJ1-1
clone_size: -
cdr3_nt: TGTGCCAGCAGCTTGGCGGTGAACACTGAAGCTTTCTTT
cdr3_aa: CASSLAVNTEAFF

d_call: TRBD2
v_call: TRBV19
j_call: TRBJ2-3
clone_size: once
cdr3_nt: TGTGCCAGTAGTAAAAGGGGCGCTCAAGCGGGGGGTGCAGATACGCAGTATTTT
cdr3_aa: CASSKRGAQAGGADTQYF

d_call: -
v_call: TRBV7-2
j_call: TRBJ2-7
clone_size: -
cdr3_nt: TGTGCCAGCAGTCAAACGGGGGTCGAGCAGTACTTC
cdr3_aa: CASSQTGVEQYF

d_call: -
v_call: TRBV19
j_call: TRBJ2-2
clone_size: -
cdr3_nt: TGTGCCACCCAGACCTCAGGATCCGGGGAGCTGTTTTTT
cdr3_aa: CATQTSGSGELFF

d_call: -
v_call: TRBV30
j_call: TRBJ1-1
clone_size: -
cdr3_nt: TGTGCCTGGAGTGTACACGTGAACACTGAAGCTTTCTTT
cdr3_aa: CAWSVHVNTEAFF

d_call: -
v_call: TRBV21-1
j_call: TRBJ2-5
clone_size: few
cdr3_nt: TGTGCCAGCAGCGAAGCAAAGTGGGCTTCGGAAGAGACCCAGTACTTC
cdr3_aa: CASSEAKWASEETQYF

d_call: TRBD2
v_call: TRBV28
j_call: TRBJ2-1
clone_size: -
cdr3_nt: TGTGCCAGCAGTTTGGTAGCGGGAGGGAGCAATGAGCAGTTCTTC
cdr3_aa: CASSLVAGGSNEQFF

d_call: TRBD1
v_call: TRBV2
j_call: TRBJ2-7
clone_size: -
cdr3_nt: TGTGCCAGCAGTGATGTGGCACAGGGGGAAGTCGACTACGAGCAGTACTTC
cdr3_aa: CASSDVAQGEVDYEQYF

d_call: TRBD2
v_call: TRBV7-9
j_call: TRBJ2-2
clone_size: -
cdr3_nt: TGTTCCAGCAGTCTACTAGCGGAGAACACCGGGGAGCTGTTTTTT
cdr3_aa: CSSSLLAENTGELFF

d_call: TRBD2
v_call: TRBV27
j_call: TRBJ2-1
clone_size: -
cdr3_nt: TGTGCCAGCAGTCTCCTAGCCGGGACTAGCGGGGGGACTTACAATGAGCAGTTCTTC
cdr3_aa: CASSLLAGTSGGTYNEQFF

d_call: -
v_call: TRBV7-2
j_call: TRBJ1-2
clone_size: -
cdr3_nt: TGTGCCAGCAGCTCACGAGTCAGCGGAGGAAATCTCTACACCTTC
cdr3_aa: CASSSRVSGGNLYTF

d_call: -
v_call: TRBV12-1
j_call: TRBJ2-4
clone_size: -
cdr3_nt: TGTGCCAGCAGCCCGCGAGCGGGGGTGCACAAAAACATTCAGTACTTC
cdr3_aa: CASSPRAGVHKNIQYF

d_call: TRBD1
v_call: TRBV5-1
j_call: TRBJ1-6
clone_size: -
cdr3_nt: TGCGCCAGCAGTTTGGGGCCATCAGGGGGCAGATATAATTCACCCCTCCACTTT
cdr3_aa: CASSLGPSGGRYNSPLHF

d_call: TRBD1
v_call: TRBV5-1
j_call: TRBJ2-7
clone_size: -
cdr3_nt: TGCGCCAGCAGCACGGGACAGGGATTCGTCGAGCAGTACTTC
cdr3_aa: CASSTGQGFVEQYF

d_call: -
v_call: TRBV6-5
j_call: TRBJ1-1
clone_size: -
cdr3_nt: TGTGCCAGCAGCGCTTCGGGACAGAACACTGAAGCTTTCTTT
cdr3_aa: CASSASGQNTEAFF

d_call: -
v_call: TRBV27
j_call: TRBJ2-2
clone_size: few
cdr3_nt: TGTGCCAGCAGTTATCAGGGATCCTCGAACACCGGGGAGCTGTTTTTT
cdr3_aa: CASSYQGSSNTGELFF

d_call: TRBD1
v_call: TRBV28
j_call: TRBJ2-4
clone_size: -
cdr3_nt: TGTGCCAGCAGTTTAGGAACAGGGGGCACGTGGGCCAAAAACATTCAGTACTTC
cdr3_aa: CASSLGTGGTWAKNIQYF

d_call: -
v_call: TRBV5-1
j_call: TRBJ2-5
clone_size: -
cdr3_nt: TGCGCCAGCAGCGCTGGAGTTCAAGAGACCCAGTACTTC
cdr3_aa: CASSAGVQETQYF

d_call: -
v_call: TRBV7-8
j_call: TRBJ1-6
clone_size: -
cdr3_nt: TGTGCCAGCAGCTTTAAGGGGCCTTATAATTCACCCCTCCACTTT
cdr3_aa: CASSFKGPYNSPLHF

d_call: TRBD2
v_call: TRBV7-7
j_call: TRBJ2-1
clone_size: once
cdr3_nt: TGTGCCAGCAGCCCCGGGACTAGCGGGATCAGCTCCTACAATGAGCAGTTCTTC
cdr3_aa: CASSPGTSGISSYNEQFF

d_call: TRBD2
v_call: TRBV7-6
j_call: TRBJ2-5
clone_size: -
cdr3_nt: TGTGCCAGCAGCCCAGGGGCCCCAACTAGCGGGGGGGCGAGAGAGACCCAGTACTTC
cdr3_aa: CASSPGAPTSGGARETQYF

d_call: TRBD2
v_call: TRBV5-1
j_call: TRBJ2-3
clone_size: -
cdr3_nt: TGCGCCAGCAGCTCCGGACTAGCGGGGAACACAGATACGCAGTATTTT
cdr3_aa: CASSSGLAGNTDTQYF

d_call: -
v_call: TRBV4-1
j_call: TRBJ2-5
clone_size: -
cdr3_nt: TGCGCCAGCAGCATCAGTATGGCCGACAGGTCGGAGACCCAGTACTTC
cdr3_aa: CASSISMADRSETQYF

d_call: TRBD1
v_call: TRBV2
j_call: TRBJ2-5
clone_size: -
cdr3_nt: TGTGCCAACTCCGGGACAGGGGGGGAGACCCAGTACTTC
cdr3_aa: CANSGTGGETQYF

d_call: -
v_call: TRBV5-4
j_call: TRBJ2-3
clone_size: -
cdr3_nt: TGTGCCAGCAGTCCTACTAGCCCCGATACGCAGTATTTT
cdr3_aa: CASSPTSPDTQYF

d_call: -
v_call: TRBV21-1
j_call: TRBJ2-7
clone_size: -
cdr3_nt: TGTGCCAGCAGCGACCGGGACACAGACTACGAGCAGTACTTC
cdr3_aa: CASSDRDTDYEQYF

d_call: TRBD1
v_call: TRBV6-5
j_call: TRBJ2-5
clone_size: -
cdr3_nt: TGTGCCAGCAGGTCTACAGGGGGCGGAGAGACCCAGTACTTC
cdr3_aa: CASRSTGGGETQYF